The source of this TCR beta chain is a study of identical twins. Findings of the study overall: There were fewer insertions in abundant cord blood beta clonotypes, but memory repertoires showed no such pattern.

One entry per CDR3 protein results from TCRdb running MiXCR on the 5' RACE reads. This table holds approximately 230,000 distinct CDR3 sequences, 6.5% found once. The CDR3 runs 16 residues. Between the trimmed V and J ends, which lost 6 bases and 3 bases, there was a span of 23 bases. Germline V gives CDR1 DFQATT, CDR2 SNEGSKA (reference sequence). Only a few counts were recorded for this clonotype. Its specificity is not known. These data were also reused for a study on T cells expressing NK-cell markers. That paper states: A handful of donors showed these clonotypes also leading the CD3+CD56-NKG2C+ fraction.

This receptor was taken from a woman younger than 30 in good health. The specimen was CD8+ T cells sorted from blood. This chain joins TRBV20-1 and TRBJ1-1; D possibly corresponds to TRBD1 (5 bases). The CDR3 coding sequence is TGCAGTGCATATTTTGTCGTGAGGGGAGAGGACACTGAAGCTTTCTTT. It yields the protein CSAYFVVRGEDTEAFF.